One and the same sample provided the 7 T cell receptor beta chains below, sequenced in a study of vaccination effects on CD4 cells after COVID-19. What these receptors recognize is not known. The data were produced by immunoSEQ multiplex PCR, yet TCRdb's version contains in-frame clones alone and is incomplete. The profile covers about 24,000 clones, with less than 85% appearing a single time and about 15% taken by the ten largest. Before sequencing took place, the ViraFEST assay used viral peptide pools to expand antigen-specific CD4+ T cells. Culturing for nine to ten days preceded CD4+ T cell isolation. The person's infection with SARS-CoV-2, confirmed by PCR, took place between March and December 2020. The input for sequencing was CD4+ T cells from PBMCs cultured with SARS-CoV-2 spike peptides, taken before COVID-19 vaccination. These receptors were collected from a human donor who had a prior SARS-CoV-2 infection.

The CDR3 nucleotides are TGTGCCAGCACCCAAAGGTCGGGGGGAAGCGAGCAGTACTTC. This sequence encodes CASTQRSGGSEQYF. The rearrangement joins TRBV6-5 to TRBJ2-7, with 7 bases identical to TRBD2. The CDR3 runs 14 residues. Germline V gene lookup returns CDR1 MNHEY and CDR2 SVGAGI. V lost 7 bases, J lost 6 bases, and 12 bases stayed unmatched.

This clone came up once. This chain joins TRBV2 and TRBJ2-3; 9 bases line up with TRBD2. From germline, CDR1 is SNHLY and CDR2 FYNNEI. J lost 7 bases, V lost 7 bases, and 12 bases had no gene match. This CDR3 region has 15 residues. As DNA, the CDR3 is TGTGCCAGCATAGGGCTAGCGGGATCTCAAAATACGCAGTATTTT. This codes for CASIGLAGSQNTQYF.

V gene TRBV5-4 combines with J gene TRBJ2-5; 12 positions match TRBD1. Per germline, CDR1 SGHNT and CDR2 YYREEE (reference sequence). V was pared by 3 bases and J by 5 bases, with 5 bases of the junction left unmatched. The CDR3 covers 15 residues. CDR3 sequence reads: CASSSTGTGGETQYF. CDR3 DNA: TGTGCCAGCAGCTCGACCGGGACAGGGGGCGAGACCCAGTACTTC.

V and J are TRBV27 and TRBJ2-1, with TRBD2 identical over 14 bases. V dropped 5 bases and J dropped 12; count of bases not matched to a gene: 9. The CDR3 is 15 residues long. Germline V gives CDR1 MNHEY, CDR2 SMNVEV (reference sequence). The CDR3 bases are TGTGCCAGCAGTCCGGGACTAGCGGGGGCCTTCGGGCAGTTCTTC. Amino acids: CASSPGLAGAFGQFF.

This chain joins TRBV11-3 and TRBJ1-2, with D perhaps matching TRBD1 (6 bases). Germline CDR1 SGHNT, CDR2 YENEEA. The CDR3 runs to 13 residues. V dropped 5 bases and J dropped 4 bases, with 11 bases sitting between them. The CDR3 DNA sequence: TGTGCCAGCAGCCCCGAAGGGGGCTATGGCTACACCTTC. It specifies CASSPEGGYGYTF.

The chain is built from TRBV6-6 and TRBJ2-1; no clear D gene. V was cut by 6 bases and J by 4 bases, with 10 bases left in between. CDR1 and CDR2 from the germline V gene are MNHNY and SVGAGI (reference sequence). The CDR3 has 13 amino acids. The CDR3 region is CASSPPPYNEQFF. The CDR3 nucleotides read TGTGCCAGCAGCCCCCCCCCATACAATGAGCAGTTCTTC.

This clone was found once. The chain joins TRBV5-4 to TRBJ1-1, with 7 bases lining up with TRBD1. V lost 3 bases and J lost 0; bases outside the gene matches: 5. This CDR3 comprises 15 residues. Germline V gene data show CDR1 as SGHNT and CDR2 as YYREEE (reference sequence). CDR3 protein: CASSWGQTVNTEAFF. CDR3 nucleotides: TGTGCCAGCAGCTGGGGACAGACGGTGAACACTGAAGCTTTCTTT.